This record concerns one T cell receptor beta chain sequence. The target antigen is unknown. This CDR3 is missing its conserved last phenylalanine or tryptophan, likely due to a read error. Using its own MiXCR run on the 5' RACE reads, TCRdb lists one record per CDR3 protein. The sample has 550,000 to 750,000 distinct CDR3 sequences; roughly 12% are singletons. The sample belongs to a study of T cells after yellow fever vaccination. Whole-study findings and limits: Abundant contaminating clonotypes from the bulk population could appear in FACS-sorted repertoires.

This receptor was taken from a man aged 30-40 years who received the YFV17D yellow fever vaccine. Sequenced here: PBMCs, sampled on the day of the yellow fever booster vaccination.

CDR3 nucleotide sequence: TGTGCCAGCAGTTTGGGAGAGACCCAGTACCTC. Translating it yields CASSLGETQYL. V gene TRBV12-3 or TRBV12-4 combines with J gene TRBJ2-5; D remains unclear. V was clipped by 3 bases and J by 4 bases, with 3 bases between them. The CDR3 is 11 residues long.